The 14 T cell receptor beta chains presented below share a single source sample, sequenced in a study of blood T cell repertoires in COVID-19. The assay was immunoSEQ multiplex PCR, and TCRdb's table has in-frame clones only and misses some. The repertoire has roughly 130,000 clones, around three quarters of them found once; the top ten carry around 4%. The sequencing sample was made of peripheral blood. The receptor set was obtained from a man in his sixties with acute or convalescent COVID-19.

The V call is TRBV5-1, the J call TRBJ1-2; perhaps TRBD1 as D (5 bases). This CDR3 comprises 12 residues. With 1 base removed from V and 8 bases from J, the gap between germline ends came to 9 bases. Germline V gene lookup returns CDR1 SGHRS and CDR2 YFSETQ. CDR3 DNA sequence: TGCGCCAGCAGCTTGTCAGGGATAGGCTACACCTTC. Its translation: CASSLSGIGYTF.

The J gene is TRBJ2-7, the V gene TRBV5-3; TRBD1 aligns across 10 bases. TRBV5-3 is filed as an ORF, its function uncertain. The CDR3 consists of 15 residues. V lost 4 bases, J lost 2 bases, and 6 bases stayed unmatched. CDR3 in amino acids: CARSLGQGPTYEQYF. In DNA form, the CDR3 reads TGTGCCAGAAGCCTGGGACAGGGGCCAACCTACGAGCAGTACTTC.

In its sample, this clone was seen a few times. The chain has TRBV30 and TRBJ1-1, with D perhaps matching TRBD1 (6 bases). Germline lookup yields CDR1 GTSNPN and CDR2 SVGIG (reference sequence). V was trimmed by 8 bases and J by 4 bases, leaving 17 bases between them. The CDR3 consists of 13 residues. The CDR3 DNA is TGTGCCCGCCGGGGACACCAGGGCACTGAAGCTTTCTTT. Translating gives CARRGHQGTEAFF. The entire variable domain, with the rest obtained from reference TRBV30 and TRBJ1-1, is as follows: SQTIHQWPATLVQPVGSPLSLECTVEGTSNPNLYWYRQAAGRGLQLLFYSVGIGQISSEVPQNLSASRPQDRQFILSSKKLLLSDSGFYLCARRGHQGTEAFFGQGTRLTVV.

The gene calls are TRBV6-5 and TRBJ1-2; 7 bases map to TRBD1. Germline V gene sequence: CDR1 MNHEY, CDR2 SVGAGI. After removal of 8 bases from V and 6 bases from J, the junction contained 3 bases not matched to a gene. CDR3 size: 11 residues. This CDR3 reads CASRDRDGYTF. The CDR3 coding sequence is TGTGCCAGCCGCGACAGGGATGGCTACACCTTC.

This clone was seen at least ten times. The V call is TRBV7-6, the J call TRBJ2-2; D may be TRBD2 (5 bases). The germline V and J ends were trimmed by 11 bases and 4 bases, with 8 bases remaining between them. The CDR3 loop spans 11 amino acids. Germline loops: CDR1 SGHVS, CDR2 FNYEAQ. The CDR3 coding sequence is TGTGCCTGGGGAGCCACCGGGGAGCTGTTTTTT. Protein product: CAWGATGELFF.

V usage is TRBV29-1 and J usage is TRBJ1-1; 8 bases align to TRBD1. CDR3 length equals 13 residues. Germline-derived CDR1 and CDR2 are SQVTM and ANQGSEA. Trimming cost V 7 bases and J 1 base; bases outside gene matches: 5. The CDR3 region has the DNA TGCAGCGCTAGGACAGGGCCGAACACTGAAGCTTTCTTT. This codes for CSARTGPNTEAFF.

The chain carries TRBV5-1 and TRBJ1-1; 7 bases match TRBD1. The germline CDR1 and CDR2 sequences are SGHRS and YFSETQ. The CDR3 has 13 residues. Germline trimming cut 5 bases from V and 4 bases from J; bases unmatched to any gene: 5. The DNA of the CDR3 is TGCGCCAGCAGGGCGACAGGGATCACTGAAGCTTTCTTT. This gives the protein CASRATGITEAFF.

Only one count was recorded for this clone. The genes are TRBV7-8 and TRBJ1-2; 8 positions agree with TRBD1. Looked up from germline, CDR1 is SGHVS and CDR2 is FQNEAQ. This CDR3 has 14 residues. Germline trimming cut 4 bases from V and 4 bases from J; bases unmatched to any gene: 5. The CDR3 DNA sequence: TGTGCCAGCAGCTCTCGGGACAGGAGCTATGGCTACACCTTC. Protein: CASSSRDRSYGYTF.

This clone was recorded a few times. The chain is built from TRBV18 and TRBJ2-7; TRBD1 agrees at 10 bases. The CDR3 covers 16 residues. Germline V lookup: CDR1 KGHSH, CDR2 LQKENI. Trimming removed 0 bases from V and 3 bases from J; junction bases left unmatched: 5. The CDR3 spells CASSPPGTGAIYEQYF. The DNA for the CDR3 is TGTGCCAGCTCACCACCCGGGACAGGGGCGATCTACGAGCAGTACTTC.

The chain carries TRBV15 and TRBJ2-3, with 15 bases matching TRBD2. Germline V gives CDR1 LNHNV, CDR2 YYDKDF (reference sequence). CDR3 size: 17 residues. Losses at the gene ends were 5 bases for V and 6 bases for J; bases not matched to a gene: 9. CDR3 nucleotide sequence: TGTGCCACCAGCCGGACTAGCGGGAGGGTAGGAGCGGATACGCAGTATTTT. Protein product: CATSRTSGRVGADTQYF.

The CDR3 DNA reads TGCGCCAGCAGCCAAAGCGGACAGAGCGTCGGAGAGACCCAGTACTTC. It translates to CASSQSGQSVGETQYF. The chain is built from TRBV4-3 and TRBJ2-5; possible D gene TRBD1, 6 bases. Germline assignment: CDR1 LGHNA and CDR2 YSLEER. The CDR3 is 16 residues long. Between the trimmed V and J ends, which lost 2 bases and 4 bases, there was a span of 17 bases.

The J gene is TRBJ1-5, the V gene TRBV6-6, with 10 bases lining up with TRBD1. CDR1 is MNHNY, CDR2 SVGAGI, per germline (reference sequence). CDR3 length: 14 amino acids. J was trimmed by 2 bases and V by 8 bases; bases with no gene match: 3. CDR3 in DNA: TGTGCCAGCGGGACAGGGGCCGGCAATCAGCCCCAGCATTTT. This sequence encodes CASGTGAGNQPQHF.

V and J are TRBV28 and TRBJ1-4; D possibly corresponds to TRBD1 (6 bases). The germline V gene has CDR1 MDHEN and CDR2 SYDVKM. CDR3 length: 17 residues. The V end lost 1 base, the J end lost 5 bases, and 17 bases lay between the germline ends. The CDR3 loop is CASSLYPMDSLNEKLFF. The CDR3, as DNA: TGTGCCAGCAGTTTATATCCAATGGACAGCCTGAATGAAAAACTGTTTTTT.

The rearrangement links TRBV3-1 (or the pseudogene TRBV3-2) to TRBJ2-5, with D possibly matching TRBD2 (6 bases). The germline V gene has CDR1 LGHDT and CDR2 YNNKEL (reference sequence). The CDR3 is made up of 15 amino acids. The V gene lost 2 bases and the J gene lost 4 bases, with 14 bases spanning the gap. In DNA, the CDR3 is TGTGCCAGCAGCCAATCCGGGAGTAGGGGAGAGACCCAGTACTTC. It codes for CASSQSGSRGETQYF.